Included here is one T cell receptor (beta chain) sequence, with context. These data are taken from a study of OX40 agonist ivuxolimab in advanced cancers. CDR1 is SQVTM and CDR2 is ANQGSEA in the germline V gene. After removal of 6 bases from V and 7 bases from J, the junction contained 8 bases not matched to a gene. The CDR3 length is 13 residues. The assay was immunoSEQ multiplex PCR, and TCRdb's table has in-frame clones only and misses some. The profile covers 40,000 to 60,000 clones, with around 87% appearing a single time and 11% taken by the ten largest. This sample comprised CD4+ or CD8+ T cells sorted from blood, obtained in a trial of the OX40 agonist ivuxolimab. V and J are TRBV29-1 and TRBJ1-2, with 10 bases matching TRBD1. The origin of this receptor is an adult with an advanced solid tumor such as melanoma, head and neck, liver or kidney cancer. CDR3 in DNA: TGCAGCGTGGATGACAGGGGGCAGGGTGGCTACACCTTC. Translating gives CSVDDRGQGGYTF.